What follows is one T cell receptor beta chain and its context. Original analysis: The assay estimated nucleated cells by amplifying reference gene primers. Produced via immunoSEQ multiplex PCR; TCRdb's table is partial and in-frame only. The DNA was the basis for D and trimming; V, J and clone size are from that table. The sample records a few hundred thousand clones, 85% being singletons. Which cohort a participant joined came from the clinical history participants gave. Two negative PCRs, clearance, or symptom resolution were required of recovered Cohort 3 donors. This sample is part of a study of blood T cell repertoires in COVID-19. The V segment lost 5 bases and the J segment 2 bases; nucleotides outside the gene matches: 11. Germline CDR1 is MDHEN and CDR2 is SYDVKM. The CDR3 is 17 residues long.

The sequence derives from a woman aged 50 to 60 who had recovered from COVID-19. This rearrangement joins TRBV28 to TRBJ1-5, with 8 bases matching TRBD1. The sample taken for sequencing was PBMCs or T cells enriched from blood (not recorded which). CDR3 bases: TGTGCCAGCAGTCCTAGGGACAGGCTTGCGGGCAATCAGCCCCAGCATTTT. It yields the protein CASSPRDRLAGNQPQHF.